This T cell receptor beta chain is from a study of metastatic and nonmetastatic thyroid tumors. Each patient came to thyroid surgery without any prior treatment (of any kind). This CDR3 comprises 12 residues. Looked up from germline, CDR1 is MGHRA and CDR2 is YSYEKL. Trimming pared 1 base from V and 8 bases from J, leaving 8 bases between. By frequency in the sample, this clone is medium-sized (0.01 to 0.1%). TCRdb re-called the PCR reads through MiXCR. This table holds about 6,500 clones, roughly 18% found once. This TCR was recovered from a male donor with papillary thyroid cancer or a benign thyroid nodule (not recorded which). Some clones in this sample may be carry-over from other donors' samples. What was sequenced was adjacent normal tissue. The chain combines TRBV4-1 with TRBJ1-1; D uncertain. The DNA for the CDR3 is TGCGCCAGCAGCCAAGCGTCCAGAGAAGCTTTCTTT. Translation: CASSQASREAFF.